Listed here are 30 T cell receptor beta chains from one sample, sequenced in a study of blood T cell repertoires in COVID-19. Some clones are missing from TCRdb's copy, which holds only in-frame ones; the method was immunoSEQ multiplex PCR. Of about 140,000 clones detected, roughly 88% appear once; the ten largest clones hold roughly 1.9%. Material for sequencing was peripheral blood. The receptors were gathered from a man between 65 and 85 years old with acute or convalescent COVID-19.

The CDR3 protein is CASRTLAGEGDTQYF. Written as DNA, the CDR3 is TGTGCCAGCAGGACACTAGCGGGAGAGGGGGATACGCAGTATTTT. J is TRBJ2-3 and V is TRBV6-6, with TRBD2 matching over 11 bases. Germline V lookup: CDR1 MNHNY, CDR2 SVGAGI (reference sequence). The CDR3 is 15 residues long. Trimming cost V 6 bases and J 6 bases; bases outside gene matches: 8.

CDR3 in DNA: TGCGCCAGCAGCATGGACGGGGGGAACACCGGGGAGCTGTTTTTT. Amino acid sequence: CASSMDGGNTGELFF. This chain joins TRBV5-1 and TRBJ2-2, with a possible D match to TRBD2 (6 bases). Trimming pared 4 bases from V and 1 base from J, leaving 11 bases between. Germline assignment: CDR1 SGHRS and CDR2 YFSETQ. The length of the CDR3 is 15 residues.

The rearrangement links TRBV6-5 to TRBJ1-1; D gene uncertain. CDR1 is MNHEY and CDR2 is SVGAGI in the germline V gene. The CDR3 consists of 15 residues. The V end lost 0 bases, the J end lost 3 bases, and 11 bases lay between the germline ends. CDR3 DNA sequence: TGTGCCAGCAGTTACTCGGCGGGCGGGGACACTGAAGCTTTCTTT. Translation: CASSYSAGGDTEAFF.

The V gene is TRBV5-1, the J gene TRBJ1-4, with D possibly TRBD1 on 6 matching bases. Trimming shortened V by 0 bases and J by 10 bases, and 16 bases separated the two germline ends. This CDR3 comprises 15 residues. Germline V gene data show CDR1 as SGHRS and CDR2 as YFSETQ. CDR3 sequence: CASSLEGGLGGKLFF. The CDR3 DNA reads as TGCGCCAGCAGCTTGGAGGGGGGGCTAGGAGGAAAACTGTTTTTT.

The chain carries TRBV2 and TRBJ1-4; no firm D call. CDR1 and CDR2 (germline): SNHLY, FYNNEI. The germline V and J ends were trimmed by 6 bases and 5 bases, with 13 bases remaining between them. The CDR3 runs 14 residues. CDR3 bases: TGTGCCAGCAGAGTTGACCGGGGAAATGAAAAACTGTTTTTT. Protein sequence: CASRVDRGNEKLFF.

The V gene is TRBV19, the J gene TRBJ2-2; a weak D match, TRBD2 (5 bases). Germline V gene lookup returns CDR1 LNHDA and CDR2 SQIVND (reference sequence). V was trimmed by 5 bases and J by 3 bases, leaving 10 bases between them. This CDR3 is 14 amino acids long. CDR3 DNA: TGTGCCAGTAGTTCGGAGCGGTACACCGGGGAGCTGTTTTTT. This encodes CASSSERYTGELFF.

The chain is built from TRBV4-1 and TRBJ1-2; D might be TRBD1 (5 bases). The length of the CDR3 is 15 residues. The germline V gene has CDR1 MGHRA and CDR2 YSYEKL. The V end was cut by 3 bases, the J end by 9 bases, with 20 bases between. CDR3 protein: CASSQGIGGTVRYTF. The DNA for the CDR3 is TGCGCCAGCAGCCAGGGTATTGGGGGGACGGTTCGCTACACCTTC.

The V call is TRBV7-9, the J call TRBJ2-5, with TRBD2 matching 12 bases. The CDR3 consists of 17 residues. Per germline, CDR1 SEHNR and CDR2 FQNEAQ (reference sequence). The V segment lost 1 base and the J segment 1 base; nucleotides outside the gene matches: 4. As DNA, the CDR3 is TGTGCCAGCAGCTTAGGAGGGACTAGCGGGCCCCAAGAGACCCAGTACTTC. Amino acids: CASSLGGTSGPQETQYF.

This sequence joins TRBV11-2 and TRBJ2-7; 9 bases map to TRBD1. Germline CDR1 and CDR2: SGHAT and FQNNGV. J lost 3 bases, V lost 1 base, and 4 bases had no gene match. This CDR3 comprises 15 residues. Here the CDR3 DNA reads TGTGCCAGCAGCTTAGCGGGACAGGGATTCTACGAGCAGTACTTC. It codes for CASSLAGQGFYEQYF. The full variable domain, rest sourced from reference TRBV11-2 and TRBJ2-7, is EAGVAQSPRYKIIEKRQSVAFWCNPISGHATLYWYQQILGQGPKLLIQFQNNGVVDDSQLPKDRFSAERLKGVDSTLKIQPAKLEDSAVYLCASSLAGQGFYEQYFGPGTRLTVT.

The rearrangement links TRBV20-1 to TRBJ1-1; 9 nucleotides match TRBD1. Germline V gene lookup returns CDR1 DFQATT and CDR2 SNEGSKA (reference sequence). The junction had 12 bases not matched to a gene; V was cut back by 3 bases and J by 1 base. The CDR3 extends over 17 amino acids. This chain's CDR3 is CSASPWRDRVQNTEAFF. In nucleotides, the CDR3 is TGCAGTGCTAGTCCTTGGCGGGACAGGGTGCAGAACACTGAAGCTTTCTTT.

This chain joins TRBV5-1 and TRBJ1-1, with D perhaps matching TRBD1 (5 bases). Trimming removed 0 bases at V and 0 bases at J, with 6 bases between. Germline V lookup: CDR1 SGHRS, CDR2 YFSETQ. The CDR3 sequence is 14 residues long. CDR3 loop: CASSLAGMNTEAFF. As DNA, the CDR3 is TGCGCCAGCAGCTTGGCAGGGATGAACACTGAAGCTTTCTTT.

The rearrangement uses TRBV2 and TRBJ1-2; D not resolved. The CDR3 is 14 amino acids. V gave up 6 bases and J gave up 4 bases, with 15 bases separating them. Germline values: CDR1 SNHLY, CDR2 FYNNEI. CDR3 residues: CASRVMTAGYGYTF. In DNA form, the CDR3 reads TGTGCCAGCAGAGTTATGACCGCGGGCTATGGCTACACCTTC.

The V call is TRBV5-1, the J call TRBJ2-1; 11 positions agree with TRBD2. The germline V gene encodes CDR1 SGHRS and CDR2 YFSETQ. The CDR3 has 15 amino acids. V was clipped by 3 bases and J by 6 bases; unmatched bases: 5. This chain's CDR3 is CASSSGLAEPNEQFF. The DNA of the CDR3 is TGCGCCAGCAGCTCGGGACTAGCGGAACCCAATGAGCAGTTCTTC. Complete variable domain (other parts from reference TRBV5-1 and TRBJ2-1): KAGVTQTPRYLIKTRGQQVTLSCSPISGHRSVSWYQQTPGQGLQFLFEYFSETQRNKGNFPGRFSGRQFSNSRSEMNVSTLELGDSALYLCASSSGLAEPNEQFFGPGTRLTVL.

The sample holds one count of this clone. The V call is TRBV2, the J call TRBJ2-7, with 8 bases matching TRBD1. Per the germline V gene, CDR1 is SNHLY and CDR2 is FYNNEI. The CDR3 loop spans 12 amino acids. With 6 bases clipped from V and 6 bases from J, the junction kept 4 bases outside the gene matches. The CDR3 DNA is TGTGCCAGCAGATTAACAGGGGGCGAGCAGTACTTC. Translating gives CASRLTGGEQYF.

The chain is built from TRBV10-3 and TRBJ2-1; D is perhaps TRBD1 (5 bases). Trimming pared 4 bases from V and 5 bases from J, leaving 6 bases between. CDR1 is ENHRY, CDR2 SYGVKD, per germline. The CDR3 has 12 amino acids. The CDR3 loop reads CAISVQDNEQFF. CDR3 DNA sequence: TGTGCCATCAGTGTACAGGACAATGAGCAGTTCTTC.

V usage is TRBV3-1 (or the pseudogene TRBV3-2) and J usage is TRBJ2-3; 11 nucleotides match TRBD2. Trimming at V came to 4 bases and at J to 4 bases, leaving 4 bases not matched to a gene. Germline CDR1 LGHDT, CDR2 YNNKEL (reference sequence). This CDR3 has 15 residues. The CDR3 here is CASSRGLAASDTQYF. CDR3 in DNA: TGTGCCAGCAGCCGGGGACTAGCGGCTTCAGATACGCAGTATTTT.

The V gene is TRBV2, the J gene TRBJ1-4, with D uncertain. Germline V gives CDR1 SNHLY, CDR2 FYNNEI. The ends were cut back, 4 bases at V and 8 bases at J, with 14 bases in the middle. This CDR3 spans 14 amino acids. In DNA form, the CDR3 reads TGTGCCAGCAGTGGCGAATTTGGACTGGAAAAACTGTTTTTT. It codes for CASSGEFGLEKLFF.

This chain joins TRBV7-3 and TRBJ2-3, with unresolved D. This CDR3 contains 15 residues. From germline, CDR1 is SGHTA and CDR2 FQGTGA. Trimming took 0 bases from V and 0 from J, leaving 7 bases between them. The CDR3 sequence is CASSLTERSTDTQYF. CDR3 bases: TGTGCCAGCAGCTTAACCGAGCGTAGCACAGATACGCAGTATTTT.

This chain's CDR3 is CASSLVTSGFPNEQFF. CDR3 in DNA: TGCGCCAGCAGCTTGGTGACTAGCGGTTTTCCTAATGAGCAGTTCTTC. This chain connects TRBV5-1 to TRBJ2-1; 9 positions match TRBD2. V lost 0 bases, J lost 7 bases, and 8 bases stayed unmatched. The CDR3 totals 16 residues. Germline V gene lookup returns CDR1 SGHRS and CDR2 YFSETQ.

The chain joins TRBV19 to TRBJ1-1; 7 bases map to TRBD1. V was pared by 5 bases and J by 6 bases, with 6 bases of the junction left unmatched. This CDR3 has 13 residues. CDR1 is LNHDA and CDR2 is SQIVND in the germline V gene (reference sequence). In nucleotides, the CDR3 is TGTGCCAGTAGTGCGGACAGGAGGGCTGAAGCTTTCTTT. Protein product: CASSADRRAEAFF.

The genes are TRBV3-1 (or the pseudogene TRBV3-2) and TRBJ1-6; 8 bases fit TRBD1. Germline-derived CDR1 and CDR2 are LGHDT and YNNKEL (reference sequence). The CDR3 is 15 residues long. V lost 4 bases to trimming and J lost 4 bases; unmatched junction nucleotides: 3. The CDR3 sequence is CASSPGQEYNSPLHF. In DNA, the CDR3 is TGTGCCAGCAGCCCGGGACAGGAGTATAATTCACCCCTCCACTTT.

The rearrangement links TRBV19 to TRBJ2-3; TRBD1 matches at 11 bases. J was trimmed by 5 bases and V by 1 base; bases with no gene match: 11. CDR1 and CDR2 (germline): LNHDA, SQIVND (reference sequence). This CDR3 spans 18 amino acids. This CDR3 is CASSIAHRGTGGRDTQYF. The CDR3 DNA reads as TGTGCCAGTAGTATAGCTCACCGGGGGACAGGGGGAAGAGATACGCAGTATTTT.

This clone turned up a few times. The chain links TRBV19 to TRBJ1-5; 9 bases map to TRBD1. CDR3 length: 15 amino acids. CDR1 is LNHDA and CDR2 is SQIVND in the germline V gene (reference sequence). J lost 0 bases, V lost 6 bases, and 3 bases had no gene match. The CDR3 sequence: CASSRQGDSNQPQHF. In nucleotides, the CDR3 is TGTGCCAGTAGCCGACAGGGGGATAGCAATCAGCCCCAGCATTTT.

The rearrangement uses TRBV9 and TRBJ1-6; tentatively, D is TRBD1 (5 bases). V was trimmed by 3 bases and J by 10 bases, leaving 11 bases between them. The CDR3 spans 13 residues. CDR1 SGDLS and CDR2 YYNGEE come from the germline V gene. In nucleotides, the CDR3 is TGTGCCAGCAGCGCCCGGGGGGACTCACCCCTCCACTTT. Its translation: CASSARGDSPLHF.

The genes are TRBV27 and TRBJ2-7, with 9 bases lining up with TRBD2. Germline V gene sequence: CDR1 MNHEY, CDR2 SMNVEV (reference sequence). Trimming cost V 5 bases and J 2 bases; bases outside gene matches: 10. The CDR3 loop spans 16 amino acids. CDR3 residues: CASSNLRGGQPYEQYF. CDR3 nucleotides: TGTGCCAGCAGTAACTTGCGGGGGGGACAACCCTACGAGCAGTACTTC.

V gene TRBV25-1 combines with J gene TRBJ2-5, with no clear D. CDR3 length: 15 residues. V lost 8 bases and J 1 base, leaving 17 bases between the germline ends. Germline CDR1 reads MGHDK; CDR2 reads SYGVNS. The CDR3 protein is CASGPEVQSQETQYF. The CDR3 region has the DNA TGTGCCAGCGGCCCTGAGGTTCAAAGCCAAGAGACCCAGTACTTC.

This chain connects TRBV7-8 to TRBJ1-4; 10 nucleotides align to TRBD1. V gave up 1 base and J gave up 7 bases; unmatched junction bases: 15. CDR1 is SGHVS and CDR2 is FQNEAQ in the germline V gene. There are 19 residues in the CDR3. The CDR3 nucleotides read TGTGCCAGCAGCTTAGGAGTAGACAGGGGGCGCCTTTCGAGTGAAAAACTGTTTTTT. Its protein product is CASSLGVDRGRLSSEKLFF.

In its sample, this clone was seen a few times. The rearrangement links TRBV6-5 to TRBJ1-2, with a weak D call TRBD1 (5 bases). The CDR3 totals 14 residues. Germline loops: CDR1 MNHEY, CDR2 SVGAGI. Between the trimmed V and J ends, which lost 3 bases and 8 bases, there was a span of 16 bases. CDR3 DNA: TGTGCCAGCAGTTATGACAGTGGGGTAGACGGCTACACCTTC. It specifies CASSYDSGVDGYTF.

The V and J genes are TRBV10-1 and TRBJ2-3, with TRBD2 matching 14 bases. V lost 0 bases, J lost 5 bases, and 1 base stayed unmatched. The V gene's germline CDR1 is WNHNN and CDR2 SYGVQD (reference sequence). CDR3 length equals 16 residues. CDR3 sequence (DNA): TGCGCCAGCAGTGAGTCAGGACTAGCGGGAGGAGATACGCAGTATTTT. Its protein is CASSESGLAGGDTQYF.

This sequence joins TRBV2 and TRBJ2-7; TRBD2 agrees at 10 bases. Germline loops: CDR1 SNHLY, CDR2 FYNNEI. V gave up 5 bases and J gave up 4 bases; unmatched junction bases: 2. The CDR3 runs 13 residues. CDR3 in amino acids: CASSSSGGYEQYF. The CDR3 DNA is TGTGCCAGCAGTTCTAGCGGGGGTTACGAGCAGTACTTC. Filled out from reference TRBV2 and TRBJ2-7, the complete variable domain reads EPEVTQTPSHQVTQMGQEVILRCVPISNHLYFYWYRQILGQKVEFLVSFYNNEISEKSEIFDDQFSVERPDGSNFTLKIRSTKLEDSAMYFCASSSSGGYEQYFGPGTRLTVT.